This TCR beta chain was found in a study of brain T cells in children with intractable seizures. Only in-frame clones appear in the TCRdb table, and some are missing; sequencing was by immunoSEQ multiplex PCR. The data contain fewer than 85,000 clones, about 93% of them singletons. The germline V gene encodes CDR1 LNHDA and CDR2 SQIVND (reference sequence). Unmatched junction bases numbered 5, after V lost 8 bases and J lost 0 bases. This CDR3 has 15 amino acids. This clone was picked up one time. The starting material was peripheral blood, obtained at surgery. The rearrangement joins TRBV19 to TRBJ1-1; TRBD1 aligns across 11 bases. The clonotype originates from a boy younger than two with tuberous sclerosis and intractable seizures. Here the CDR3 DNA reads TGTGCCAGTCTCGGACAGGGGGCAATGAACACTGAAGCTTTCTTT. Translation: CASLGQGAMNTEAFF.